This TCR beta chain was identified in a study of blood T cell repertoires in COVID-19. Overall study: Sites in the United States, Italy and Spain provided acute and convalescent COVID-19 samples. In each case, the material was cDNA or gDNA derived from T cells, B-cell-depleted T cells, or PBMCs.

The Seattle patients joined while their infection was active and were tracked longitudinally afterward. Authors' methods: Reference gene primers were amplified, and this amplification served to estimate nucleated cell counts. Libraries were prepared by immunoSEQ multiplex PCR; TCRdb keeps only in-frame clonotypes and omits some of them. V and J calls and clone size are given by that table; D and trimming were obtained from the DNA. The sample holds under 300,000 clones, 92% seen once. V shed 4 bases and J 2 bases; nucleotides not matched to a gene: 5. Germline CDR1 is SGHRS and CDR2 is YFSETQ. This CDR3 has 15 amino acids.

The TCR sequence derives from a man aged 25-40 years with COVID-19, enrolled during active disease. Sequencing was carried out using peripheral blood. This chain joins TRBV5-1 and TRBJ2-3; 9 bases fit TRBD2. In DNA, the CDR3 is TGCGCCAGCAGCCCATGGACTAGCGTCACAGATACGCAGTATTTT. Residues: CASSPWTSVTDTQYF.